These 28 T cell receptor beta chains came from one sample sequenced in a study of T cell responses to AZD1222 COVID-19 vaccine. Measured with immunoSEQ multiplex PCR; TCRdb has only the in-frame clones, and not every one. The profile shows some 54,000 clones, roughly nine tenths of them singletons. The specimen was peripheral blood, collected on day 0 of AZD1222 vaccination. These receptors were collected from an adult in good health.

In DNA form, the CDR3 reads TGTGCCAGCAGCGCCAGATCGGCCGGCGAAGCTTTCTTT. It specifies CASSARSAGEAFF. The chain links TRBV25-1 to TRBJ1-1; D is uncertain. Trimming removed 6 bases at V and 8 bases at J, with 16 bases between. The CDR3 has 13 residues. Germline assignment: CDR1 MGHDK and CDR2 SYGVNS.

This chain connects TRBV24-1 to TRBJ1-1; 7 bases fit TRBD1. V shed 7 bases and J 5 bases; nucleotides not matched to a gene: 3. The CDR3 is 12 amino acids. Germline values: CDR1 KGHDR, CDR2 SFDVKD. The CDR3 sequence is CATSEQGTEAFF. DNA for the CDR3: TGTGCCACCAGCGAACAGGGGACTGAAGCTTTCTTT.

V gene TRBV28 combines with J gene TRBJ1-1; maybe TRBD1 (5 bases). The V end was cut by 5 bases, the J end by 1 base, with 11 bases between. The germline V gene has CDR1 MDHEN and CDR2 SYDVKM. This CDR3 comprises 14 residues. CDR3 residues: CASSLGGSNTEAFF. CDR3 in DNA: TGTGCCAGCAGTCTCGGGGGGTCGAACACTGAAGCTTTCTTT.

The chain links TRBV6-1 to TRBJ2-7; D perhaps matches TRBD2 (6 bases). The CDR3 loop spans 15 amino acids. The germline CDR1 and CDR2 sequences are MNHNS and SASEGT. V lost 0 bases to trimming and J lost 4 bases, with 13 bases between them. CDR3 in DNA: TGTGCCAGCAGTGAAGCCGCGACGGGAGTGTACGAGCAGTACTTC. Translated: CASSEAATGVYEQYF.

CDR3 loop: CASSLFLQANQPQHF. The DNA for the CDR3 is TGTGCCAGCAGTTTATTCCTCCAGGCCAATCAGCCCCAGCATTTT. The chain uses TRBV27 and TRBJ1-5, with D unresolved. The CDR3 sequence is 15 residues long. Germline CDR1 MNHEY, CDR2 SMNVEV (reference sequence). Trimming cost V 1 base and J 3 bases, with 10 bases left between them.

The chain carries TRBV7-3 and TRBJ1-3; D unresolved. Germline-derived CDR1 and CDR2 are SGHTA and FQGTGA. V lost 5 bases, J lost 0 bases, and 8 bases lay in between. The CDR3 covers 14 residues. The CDR3 DNA follows: TGTGCCAGCAGCCTAGGCCTCTCTGGAAACACCATATATTTT. The encoded protein is CASSLGLSGNTIYF.

The chain is built from TRBV10-3 and TRBJ1-1; no clear D. This CDR3 comprises 13 residues. Deletions cut 7 bases from V and 1 base from J, with 10 bases between. Germline V gene sequence: CDR1 ENHRY, CDR2 SYGVKD. The CDR3 reads CAITTDRNTEAFF. Written as DNA, the CDR3 is TGTGCCATCACAACAGACCGGAACACTGAAGCTTTCTTT.

The CDR3 region has the DNA TGTGCCAGCAGCCAAGAAGGCGGGAGGAACACCGGGGAGCTGTTTTTT. Its translation: CASSQEGGRNTGELFF. This chain connects TRBV3-1 (or the pseudogene TRBV3-2) to TRBJ2-2, with 7 bases aligning to TRBD2. Germline V gene sequence: CDR1 LGHDT, CDR2 YNNKEL (reference sequence). J was trimmed by 1 base and V by 0 bases; bases with no gene match: 2. The CDR3 runs 16 residues.

V gene TRBV3-1 (or the pseudogene TRBV3-2) combines with J gene TRBJ2-1; tentative D call: TRBD2 (5 bases). Trimming removed 0 bases at V and 1 base at J, with 7 bases between. The CDR3 contains 15 residues. Germline CDR1 LGHDT, CDR2 YNNKEL (reference sequence). CDR3 in amino acids: CASSQDQRSYNEQFF. CDR3 nucleotides: TGTGCCAGCAGCCAAGACCAGCGGTCCTACAATGAGCAGTTCTTC.

The V call is TRBV7-9, the J call TRBJ2-2; D call uncertain. From germline, CDR1 is SEHNR and CDR2 FQNEAQ (reference sequence). The V and J ends lost 5 bases and 6 bases respectively, with 7 bases between them. This CDR3 is 12 amino acids long. The CDR3 bases are TGTGCCAGCAGCCTAGGACCCGGGGAGCTGTTTTTT. This sequence encodes CASSLGPGELFF. Based on the CDR3 plus reference TRBV7-9 and TRBJ2-2, the full variable domain is DTGVSQNPRHKITKRGQNVTFRCDPISEHNRLYWYRQTLGQGPEFLTYFQNEAQLEKSRLLSDRFSAERPKGSFSTLEIQRTEQGDSAMYLCASSLGPGELFFGEGSRLTVL.

This clone was counted a single time. This chain links TRBV5-1 with TRBJ2-1; 11 positions agree with TRBD2. With V trimmed by 4 bases and J by 5 bases, 8 bases remained unmatched. The V gene's germline CDR1 is SGHRS and CDR2 YFSETQ. The CDR3 loop spans 16 amino acids. CDR3 nucleotide sequence: TGCGCCAGCAGCCTCACGCCTAGCGGGAGGAACAATGAGCAGTTCTTC. Its protein product is CASSLTPSGRNNEQFF.

The V gene is TRBV5-1, the J gene TRBJ2-3; 9 bases match TRBD2. The CDR3 consists of 18 residues. The V gene's germline CDR1 is SGHRS and CDR2 YFSETQ. V gave up 4 bases and J gave up 4 bases; unmatched junction bases: 16. The DNA of the CDR3 is TGCGCCAGCAGCACGGAGGGGGCGGGAGGGCCGGTCGCAGATACGCAGTATTTT. Protein sequence: CASSTEGAGGPVADTQYF.

This clone was counted a single time. This chain links TRBV4-1 with TRBJ1-1, with D uncertain. CDR3 size: 15 residues. The V gene lost 0 bases and the J gene lost 1 base, with 9 bases spanning the gap. Per the germline V gene, CDR1 is MGHRA and CDR2 is YSYEKL. The CDR3 sequence: CASSQDYGENTEAFF. CDR3 in DNA: TGCGCCAGCAGCCAAGATTACGGGGAGAACACTGAAGCTTTCTTT.

This clone appeared a few times. The V call is TRBV27, the J call TRBJ2-1; 12 positions agree with TRBD2. Germline trimming cut 6 bases from V and 4 bases from J; bases unmatched to any gene: 7. The V gene's germline CDR1 is MNHEY and CDR2 SMNVEV (reference sequence). The CDR3 length is 16 residues. Here the CDR3 DNA reads TGTGCCAGCAGGCAAAGGGGACTAGCGGGTTACAATGAGCAGTTCTTC. This gives the protein CASRQRGLAGYNEQFF.

The chain uses TRBV28 and TRBJ2-3, with 7 positions matching TRBD1. CDR1 is MDHEN and CDR2 is SYDVKM in the germline V gene. V lost 3 bases and J lost 2; bases outside the gene matches: 5. The CDR3 sequence is 15 residues long. CDR3 DNA sequence: TGTGCCAGCAGTTTGGGACAGAGCTTCACAGATACGCAGTATTTT. It is translated as CASSLGQSFTDTQYF.

This clone was detected once. J is TRBJ2-7 and V is TRBV18; 9 bases are a match to TRBD1. V gave up 5 bases and J gave up 2 bases; unmatched junction bases: 7. The CDR3 is made up of 15 amino acids. Germline CDR1 reads KGHSH; CDR2 reads LQKENI. The CDR3 DNA is TGTGCCAGCTCAGGAAGGGACAGGGCAACCTACGAGCAGTACTTC. This encodes CASSGRDRATYEQYF.

V and J are TRBV28 and TRBJ2-2, with TRBD2 matching over 8 bases. The germline CDR1 and CDR2 sequences are MDHEN and SYDVKM. J gave up 0 bases and V 4 bases, and 1 base lay outside the gene matches. CDR3 length: 15 residues. The CDR3 region has the DNA TGTGCCAGCAGTTCAGCGGGAGCGAACACCGGGGAGCTGTTTTTT. It specifies CASSSAGANTGELFF.

The genes are TRBV5-1 and TRBJ1-4, with D perhaps TRBD1 (6 bases). Germline V gene sequence: CDR1 SGHRS, CDR2 YFSETQ. The CDR3 has 14 residues. V lost 1 base, J lost 10 bases, and 14 bases lay in between. The CDR3 bases are TGCGCCAGCAGCTTGCAGGGGTTGTTTGGAAAACTGTTTTTT. Translating gives CASSLQGLFGKLFF.

The chain joins TRBV5-1 to TRBJ1-2, with D maybe TRBD1 (6 bases). V was cut by 4 bases and J by 6 bases, with 13 bases left in between. CDR1 and CDR2 from the germline V gene are SGHRS and YFSETQ. The CDR3 is made up of 13 amino acids. CDR3 nucleotide sequence: TGCGCCAGCAGCGCGGACAGTCCCGATGGCTACACCTTC. This encodes CASSADSPDGYTF.

The chain joins TRBV27 to TRBJ1-1; D not certain. This CDR3 region has 13 residues. Germline CDR1 and CDR2: MNHEY and SMNVEV (reference sequence). The V end was cut by 6 bases, the J end by 3 bases, with 11 bases between. This chain's CDR3 is CASRLTRDTEAFF. Written as DNA, the CDR3 is TGTGCCAGCAGACTAACGAGGGACACTGAAGCTTTCTTT.

The chain is built from TRBV28 and TRBJ1-5; D gene uncertain. The ends were cut back, 3 bases at V and 7 bases at J, with 13 bases in the middle. Germline CDR1 reads MDHEN; CDR2 reads SYDVKM. This CDR3 is 14 amino acids long. This CDR3 reads CASSFVSSGQPQHF. The CDR3 DNA reads as TGTGCCAGCAGTTTTGTCAGTTCAGGCCAGCCCCAGCATTTT.

The V call is TRBV7-9, the J call TRBJ2-5, with D unclear. The CDR3 runs 13 residues. Per the germline V gene, CDR1 is SEHNR and CDR2 is FQNEAQ (reference sequence). With 5 bases removed from V and 4 bases from J, the gap between germline ends came to 11 bases. Here the CDR3 DNA reads TGTGCCAGCAGCCTCGCGTCTGGAGAGACCCAGTACTTC. Protein: CASSLASGETQYF.

V usage is TRBV28 and J usage is TRBJ2-7; D is unclear. V shed 4 bases and J shed 11 bases, with 18 bases lying between them. Germline assignment: CDR1 MDHEN and CDR2 SYDVKM. The CDR3 runs to 13 residues. The CDR3 region is CASSSQPALRKYF. The CDR3 bases are TGTGCCAGCAGTTCTCAACCAGCCCTCCGCAAGTACTTC.

The chain combines TRBV18 with TRBJ2-2, with 9 bases aligning to TRBD1. From germline, CDR1 is KGHSH and CDR2 LQKENI. The CDR3 sequence is 17 residues long. V lost 0 bases to trimming and J lost 2 bases; unmatched junction nucleotides: 4. CDR3: CASSPPGQGSNTGELFF. Written as DNA, the CDR3 is TGTGCCAGCTCACCACCGGGACAGGGTAGTAACACCGGGGAGCTGTTTTTT.

V usage is TRBV9 and J usage is TRBJ1-3, with D possibly TRBD1 on 6 matching bases. Trimming stripped 4 bases from V and 4 bases from J, with 15 bases between. CDR1 is SGDLS and CDR2 is YYNGEE in the germline V gene. The CDR3 extends over 15 amino acids. In nucleotides, the CDR3 is TGTGCCAGCAGCCGGGGGGGGGCTGGCGGAAACACCATATATTTT. Its protein is CASSRGGAGGNTIYF.

This chain uses TRBV18 with TRBJ2-7, with TRBD2 matching over 7 bases. The ends lost 3 bases at V and 0 bases at J; junction bases unmatched: 8. The CDR3 extends over 16 amino acids. From germline, CDR1 is KGHSH and CDR2 LQKENI. The chain's CDR3 is CASSPTYTSDSYEQYF. CDR3 sequence (DNA): TGTGCCAGCTCACCCACCTACACTAGCGACTCCTACGAGCAGTACTTC.

The rearrangement uses TRBV14 and TRBJ2-2; a possible D gene is TRBD1 (6 bases). The V and J ends lost 4 bases and 4 bases respectively, with 13 bases between them. The CDR3 has 15 amino acids. CDR1 and CDR2 from the germline V gene are SGHDN and FVKESK. The CDR3 region is CASSLNRVGTGELFF. The CDR3 DNA follows: TGTGCCAGCAGCCTAAACAGGGTCGGCACCGGGGAGCTGTTTTTT.

The J gene is TRBJ2-2, the V gene TRBV3-1 (or the pseudogene TRBV3-2); D uncertain. The CDR3 runs 15 residues. CDR1 LGHDT and CDR2 YNNKEL come from the germline V gene (reference sequence). The V end lost 1 base, the J end lost 1 base, and 7 bases lay between the germline ends. The CDR3 spells CASSQARKNTGELFF. The CDR3, as DNA: TGTGCCAGCAGCCAAGCCAGAAAGAACACCGGGGAGCTGTTTTTT.